This T cell receptor beta chain was profiled in a study of cytomegalovirus exposure and HLA in healthy donors. Whole-study results and caveats: CMV antigen specificity of three CMV-associated chains was confirmed in vitro.

Remarks on this clone: Its target is not known.

The CDR3 contains 13 residues. The V end was cut by 10 bases, the J end by 3 bases, with 15 bases between. The germline V gene encodes CDR1 SNHLY and CDR2 FYNNEI. 60 Vbeta and 13 Jbeta primers were used in PCR. TCRdb's table, derived via immunoSEQ multiplex PCR, lists solely in-frame clones and lacks some. The sample records 120,000 to 150,000 clones, approximately 73% being singletons. The sequence derives from a woman aged 40 to 50 in good health and CMV-seronegative. The rearrangement uses TRBV2 and TRBJ2-5, with D tentatively TRBD2 (5 bases). Sequences were obtained from PBMCs. The CDR3 loop reads CATPGLGKETQYF. As DNA, the CDR3 is TGTGCCACCCCTGGACTGGGGAAAGAGACCCAGTACTTC. Variable domain in full (rest from reference TRBV2 and TRBJ2-5): EPEVTQTPSHQVTQMGQEVILRCVPISNHLYFYWYRQILGQKVEFLVSFYNNEISEKSEIFDDQFSVERPDGSNFTLKIRSTKLEDSAMYFCATPGLGKETQYFGPGTRLLVL.